Presented here are 20 T cell receptor beta chains from one specimen sequenced in a study of T cell responses to AZD1222 COVID-19 vaccine. Clones were sequenced by immunoSEQ multiplex PCR, and TCRdb holds only the in-frame ones, with some missing. The profile shows roughly 91,000 clones, about 85% of them singletons. Sequenced material: peripheral blood, taken on day 0 of AZD1222 vaccination. Receptor source: an adult in good health.

Written as DNA, the CDR3 is TGTGCCAGCAGCCCGCCATATGACCGGCGGGGCTATGGCTACACCTTC. Translating it yields CASSPPYDRRGYGYTF. The chain links TRBV16 to TRBJ1-2; D unresolved. V lost 4 bases and J lost 4, with 19 bases in between. Germline CDR1 is KGHSY and CDR2 is FQNENV. The CDR3 covers 16 residues. Drawing the rest from reference TRBV16 and TRBJ1-2, the complete variable domain is GEEVAQTPKHLVRGEGQKAKLYCAPIKGHSYVFWYQQVLKNEFKFLISFQNENVFDETGMPKERFSAKCLPNSPCSLEIQATKLEDSAVYFCASSPPYDRRGYGYTFGSGTRLTVV.

The rearrangement uses TRBV4-2 and TRBJ2-1; 9 bases map to TRBD1. Germline CDR1 and CDR2: LGHNA and YNFKEQ. With 3 bases clipped from V and 3 bases from J, the junction kept 0 bases outside the gene matches. CDR3 length: 14 amino acids. The CDR3 loop reads CASSQGQGYNEQFF. The CDR3 DNA is TGTGCCAGCAGCCAGGGACAGGGCTACAATGAGCAGTTCTTC.

This sequence joins TRBV9 and TRBJ1-2; D is perhaps TRBD1 (5 bases). Germline V gene data show CDR1 as SGDLS and CDR2 as YYNGEE. The CDR3 loop spans 13 amino acids. V gave up 4 bases and J gave up 8 bases, with 15 bases separating them. CDR3 amino acids: CASSPAGQEGYTF. CDR3 DNA sequence: TGTGCCAGCAGCCCCGCGGGGCAGGAGGGCTACACCTTC.

The chain uses TRBV19 and TRBJ2-3; 9 bases map to TRBD1. Germline values: CDR1 LNHDA, CDR2 SQIVND (reference sequence). This CDR3 has 15 residues. The V segment lost 5 bases and the J segment 6 bases; nucleotides outside the gene matches: 9. This CDR3 reads CASSVWGQGGDTQYF. The CDR3, as DNA: TGTGCCAGTAGTGTTTGGGGACAGGGTGGGGATACGCAGTATTTT.

The chain links TRBV2 to TRBJ2-2; possibly TRBD1 or TRBD2 for D (5 bases each). Germline V gene sequence: CDR1 SNHLY, CDR2 FYNNEI. Trimming removed 4 bases from V and 1 base from J, with 10 bases in between. CDR3 size: 15 residues. CDR3 sequence reads: CASSGPGRNTGELFF. The CDR3 DNA reads as TGTGCCAGCAGTGGACCGGGACGGAACACCGGGGAGCTGTTTTTT.

V is TRBV18 and J is TRBJ2-4; unclear D gene. Trimming shortened V by 3 bases and J by 0 bases, and 6 bases separated the two germline ends. The CDR3 runs to 14 residues. The germline V gene has CDR1 KGHSH and CDR2 LQKENI. The CDR3 reads CASSPPLAKNIQYF. CDR3 sequence (DNA): TGTGCCAGCTCACCGCCTCTAGCCAAAAACATTCAGTACTTC.

The chain has TRBV9 and TRBJ1-1; no reliable D call. The germline gives CDR1 SGDLS, CDR2 YYNGEE. This CDR3 contains 13 residues. V dropped 4 bases and J dropped 4 bases, with 11 bases sitting between them. The CDR3 loop is CASSPGGITEAFF. DNA for the CDR3: TGTGCCAGCAGCCCCGGTGGGATCACTGAAGCTTTCTTT.

The chain joins TRBV5-1 to TRBJ1-2; D unclear. Between the trimmed V and J ends, which lost 4 bases and 0 bases, there was a span of 13 bases. This CDR3 comprises 15 residues. Germline CDR1 reads SGHRS; CDR2 reads YFSETQ. CDR3 protein: CASSPEARANYGYTF. DNA of the CDR3: TGCGCCAGCAGCCCGGAGGCCCGAGCTAACTATGGCTACACCTTC.

The chain carries TRBV4-3 and TRBJ1-2; the D gene is possibly TRBD1 (5 bases). Trimming pared 0 bases from V and 6 bases from J, leaving 8 bases between. CDR3 length equals 13 residues. Germline CDR1 LGHNA, CDR2 YSLEER. The CDR3 nucleotides read TGCGCCAGCAGCCAAGACGGGGGAGATGGCTACACCTTC. Its protein is CASSQDGGDGYTF.

V gene TRBV9 combines with J gene TRBJ2-7, with D tentatively TRBD1 or TRBD2 (5 bases each). The CDR3 totals 15 residues. The germline CDR1 and CDR2 sequences are SGDLS and YYNGEE. V was trimmed by 5 bases and J by 5 bases, leaving 20 bases between them. CDR3 sequence (DNA): TGTGCCAGCAGTCGTCGGGGCAGGGAGATAAACGAGCAGTACTTC. Protein product: CASSRRGREINEQYF.

This clone has a handful of counts. The chain is built from TRBV30 and TRBJ2-2; 12 bases map to TRBD2. Looked up from germline, CDR1 is GTSNPN and CDR2 is SVGIG (reference sequence). The CDR3 has 20 amino acids. The V segment lost 2 bases and the J segment 1 base; nucleotides outside the gene matches: 14. The CDR3 reads CAWSFRGRTSGTMNTGELFF. CDR3 DNA: TGTGCCTGGAGTTTTCGGGGGAGGACTAGCGGGACCATGAACACCGGGGAGCTGTTTTTT.

This chain uses TRBV7-3 with TRBJ2-2; D unclear. This CDR3 comprises 14 residues. V shed 1 base and J shed 3 bases, with 6 bases lying between them. Germline-derived CDR1 and CDR2 are SGHTA and FQGTGA. CDR3 loop: CASSLIPDTGELFF. In nucleotides, the CDR3 is TGTGCCAGCAGCTTAATTCCTGACACCGGGGAGCTGTTTTTT. Full variable domain (outside the CDR3, taken from reference TRBV7-3 and TRBJ2-2): GAGVSQTPSNKVTEKGKYVELRCDPISGHTALYWYRQSLGQGPEFLIYFQGTGAADDSGLPNDRFFAVRPEGSVSTLKIQRTERGDSAVYLCASSLIPDTGELFFGEGSRLTVL.

The rearrangement links TRBV5-6 to TRBJ2-7; D is undetermined. Germline V gene sequence: CDR1 SGHDT, CDR2 YYEEEE. Trimming cost V 0 bases and J 5 bases, with 6 bases left between them. CDR3 length: 12 residues. This CDR3 reads CASSLGFNEQYV. As DNA, the CDR3 is TGTGCCAGCAGCTTGGGGTTCAACGAGCAGTACGTC.

The chain recombines TRBV6-5 with TRBJ2-2; 7 bases are a match to TRBD2. The CDR3 loop spans 15 amino acids. Losses at the gene ends were 0 bases for V and 2 bases for J; bases not matched to a gene: 0. Germline-derived CDR1 and CDR2 are MNHEY and SVGAGI. The CDR3 spells CASSYSTSNTGELFF. The CDR3 nucleotides read TGTGCCAGCAGTTACTCGACTAGCAACACCGGGGAGCTGTTTTTT.

For this clone: Sequence at one end of the junction differs from germline and may be a read error. Here the CDR3 reads CASSSGGQGNEQFF. CDR3 DNA sequence: TGTGCCAGCAGCTCGGGAGGACAGGGGAATGAGCAGTTCTTC. The V gene is TRBV5-1, the J gene TRBJ2-1; 9 positions match TRBD1. CDR3 length equals 14 residues. Germline V CDR1 and CDR2: SGHRS, YFSETQ.

The V call is TRBV27, the J call TRBJ2-5; D is unresolved. Germline V CDR1 and CDR2: MNHEY, SMNVEV (reference sequence). V lost 0 bases, J lost 3 bases, and 14 bases lay in between. This CDR3 has 16 amino acids. The chain's CDR3 is CASSLSVTHLKETQYF. The CDR3 region has the DNA TGTGCCAGCAGTTTATCAGTGACGCACCTCAAAGAGACCCAGTACTTC.

On this clone: The same CDR3 also results from other DNA sequences found in this sample. The genes are TRBV4-2 and TRBJ1-2, with D possibly matching TRBD1 (5 bases). The germline V gene encodes CDR1 LGHNA and CDR2 YNFKEQ. V was shortened by 0 bases and J by 8 bases, with 10 bases between the two germline ends. The CDR3 is 13 residues long. CDR3 sequence: CASSQDQGGGYTF. Written as DNA, the CDR3 is TGTGCCAGCAGCCAAGATCAGGGCGGCGGCTACACCTTC.

This chain links TRBV19 with TRBJ1-2, with D perhaps matching TRBD1 (5 bases). This CDR3 spans 12 amino acids. Germline V gene lookup returns CDR1 LNHDA and CDR2 SQIVND (reference sequence). Trimming stripped 1 base from V and 8 bases from J, with 8 bases between. The CDR3 sequence is CASSIAGFGYTF. The CDR3 bases are TGTGCCAGTAGTATAGCAGGGTTCGGCTACACCTTC.

The chain combines TRBV7-6 with TRBJ1-1; D is perhaps TRBD1 (5 bases). This CDR3 comprises 14 residues. Trimming took 5 bases from V and 1 from J, leaving 11 bases between them. The germline V gene encodes CDR1 SGHVS and CDR2 FNYEAQ. The chain's CDR3 is CASSLGTANTEAFF. For the CDR3, the DNA is TGTGCCAGCAGCCTCGGGACGGCGAACACTGAAGCTTTCTTT. Together with reference TRBV7-6 and TRBJ1-1, the CDR3 gives the full variable domain: GAGVSQSPRYKVTKRGQDVALRCDPISGHVSLYWYRQALGQGPEFLTYFNYEAQQDKSGLPNDRFSAERPEGSISTLTIQRTEQRDSAMYRCASSLGTANTEAFFGQGTRLTVV.

The CDR3 DNA reads TGTGCCACCAGTCGGCCCGGGACTAGCGGGAGGGCCGACAAGAGTAATGAGCAGTTCTTC. It is translated as CATSRPGTSGRADKSNEQFF. The rearrangement joins TRBV24-1 to TRBJ2-1, with 16 bases matching TRBD2. This CDR3 region has 20 residues. V was clipped by 6 bases and J by 7 bases; unmatched bases: 17. Germline CDR1 reads KGHDR; CDR2 reads SFDVKD.